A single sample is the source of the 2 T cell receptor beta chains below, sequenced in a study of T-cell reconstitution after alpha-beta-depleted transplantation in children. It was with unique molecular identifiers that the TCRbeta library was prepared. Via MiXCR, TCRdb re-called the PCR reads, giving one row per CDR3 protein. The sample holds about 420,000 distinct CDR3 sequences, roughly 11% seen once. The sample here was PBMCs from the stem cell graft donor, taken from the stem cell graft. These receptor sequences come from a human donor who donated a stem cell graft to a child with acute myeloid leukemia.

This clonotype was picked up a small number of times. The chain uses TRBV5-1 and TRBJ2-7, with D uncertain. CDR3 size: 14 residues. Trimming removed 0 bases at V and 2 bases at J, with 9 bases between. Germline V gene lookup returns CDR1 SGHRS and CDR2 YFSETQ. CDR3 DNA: TGCGCCAGCAGCTTGGAATCTCTAACCTACGAGCAGTACTTC. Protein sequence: CASSLESLTYEQYF.

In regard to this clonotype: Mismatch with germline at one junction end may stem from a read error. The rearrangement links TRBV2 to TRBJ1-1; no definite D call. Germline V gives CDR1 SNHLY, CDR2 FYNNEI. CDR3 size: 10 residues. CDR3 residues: CASSDTEAFF. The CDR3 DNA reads TGTGCCAGCAGTGACACCGAAGCTTTCTTT.